This T cell receptor beta chain was identified in a study of blood T cell repertoires in COVID-19. The overall study: T cells, B-cell-depleted T cells, or PBMCs supplied cDNA or gDNA.

Method: immunoSEQ multiplex PCR; TCRdb's copy keeps in-frame clones and lacks some. The sample records 75,000 to 80,000 clones, roughly 85% being singletons. In Seattle, patients joined the study during active infection and were tracked longitudinally. V lost 6 bases to trimming and J lost 2 bases, with 8 bases between them. Germline loops: CDR1 GTSNPN, CDR2 SVGIG (reference sequence). The CDR3 contains 11 residues. This clone was observed many times. The gene calls are TRBV30 and TRBJ2-7; TRBD1 might be the D (5 bases). The clonotype originates from a man between 60 and 70 years old with COVID-19, enrolled during active disease. Specimen: peripheral blood. CDR3 in DNA: TGTGCCTGTGACAGTCCCTACGAGCAGTACTTC. This translates into CACDSPYEQYF.